The count of the clone carrying this T cell receptor beta chain is one. Its antigen remains unknown. V gave up 8 bases and J gave up 5 bases, with 14 bases separating them. The CDR3 runs 13 residues. Looked up from germline, CDR1 is SEHNR and CDR2 is FQNEAQ (reference sequence). It was by two-round multiplex PCR that TCR beta CDR3 was amplified from genomic DNA. For every TRBV and TRBJ gene, a specific primer was used in first-round PCR. MiXCR was run by TCRdb on the multiplex PCR reads, yielding one entry per CDR3 protein. The sample holds more than 30,000 distinct CDR3 sequences, 35% to 45% seen once. The patients, who had no history of other malignancies and had received no prior chemotherapy or radiotherapy, were all found to be node-negative on CT and PET/CT. For each of two time points, a roughly 6-milliliter draw of peripheral blood was taken. The sample originates from a study of prognosis after radiotherapy for stage I lung cancer.

Study-wide findings and caveats: The authors reported that TRBV and TRBJ gene usage differed between patients with and without metastases.

This specimen was PBMCs, taken before or after stereotactic body radiation therapy (not recorded which). The V gene is TRBV7-9, the J gene TRBJ2-3; possibly TRBD1 or TRBD2 for D (6 bases each). This sequence originates from a donor over 45 with non-small cell lung cancer. CDR3 protein: CASGGLSGDTQYF. Here the CDR3 DNA reads TGTGCCAGCGGGGGGCTCAGCGGAGATACGCAGTATTTT.